This T cell receptor (beta chain) was retrieved from a study of cytomegalovirus exposure and HLA in healthy donors (dated by TCRdb to 2015 to 2018). Broadly, across the study: An earlier analysis of fewer than 750 of the donors reported approximately 280 Gb of sequence data and 117 million unique TCR beta sequences obtained from approximately 180 million T cells. Approximately 310 gigabases of sequencing data and tens of millions of unique TCR sequences made up an early release that covered approximately 700 HLA-typed donors. The genetic ancestry cluster associated with self-reported Caucasian donors included roughly 84% of the 398 genotyped donors. The aim of the study was to test whether cataloging public T cell receptors could identify signatures of past pathogen exposure. The study profiled the T cell repertoires of 550 to 700 subjects by immunosequencing and related them to cytomegalovirus serostatus. Besides the first cohort of around 700 subjects, a separate validation cohort made up of over 95 different subjects was used. To predict cytomegalovirus infection status, the study brought together high-throughput TCR immunosequencing, statistical association of individual TCRs with disease status, and machine learning. A later analysis re-examined previously published TCR beta repertoires from just over 650 donors and added high-resolution HLA genotyping to investigate patterns of TCR occurrence. Rather than using new phenotypic data, the later analysis identified candidate immune exposures from TCR beta sequences and from how often those sequences occurred across donors. An earlier analysis of several hundred of the donors applied high-throughput TCR beta sequencing to assess whether each TCR beta V gene segment acted as functional or pseudogenic. Donor age, sex, ethnicity and CMV serostatus were collected together with the repertoire data. A later genetic analysis used genome-wide SNP genotypes for about three fifths of the 666 donors, treating that subset as a discovery cohort. Every discovery cohort repertoire had been produced on one sequencing platform. HLA typing included class I and class II loci at four-digit resolution. The number of donors typed differed by locus, with about 629-630 for A, B, C, DRB1 and DQB1, around 500 for DQA1, approximately 580 for DPA1, and around 430 for DPB1. About five DR-DQ haplotypes were treated as single units for association and clustering because of strong linkage in the cohort. Among under 450 genotyped donors of the cohort, an average of 235,054 unique TCR beta nucleotide sequences were sequenced per donor, approximately 20% of them non-productive.

The cohort comprised fewer than 700 healthy bone marrow donors. At the time of sampling, every cohort member was nominally healthy, though immune exposures that went unrecorded were likely present. The donor was CMV seronegative and was included in the group of 352 seronegative cohort members. Every donor gave a peripheral blood sample, and the peripheral blood mononuclear cells from that sample were used for TCR beta sequencing. The Qiagen DNeasy Blood Extraction Kit was used to extract genomic DNA from the blood cell samples. The library was made by the immunoSEQ multiplex PCR assay. For the multiplex PCR, a mixture combining 60 forward primers for TCR Vbeta segments and 13 reverse primers for TCR Jbeta segments was used. The CDR3 region of rearranged TCR beta genes was amplified from genomic DNA by a multiplex PCR assay. The Illumina HiSeq System was used to sequence the amplified TCR beta libraries as 87-base-pair reads. Processing in the source paper ran as follows. A later analysis tallied some 79 million unique TCR beta chains across the approximately 670 repertoires, and some 10 million of those chains were shared by two or more donors. A nearest-neighbor algorithm error-corrected the raw reads and collapsed the reads into unique sequences, merging closely related sequences to remove PCR and sequencing errors. Alignment of CDR3 sequences to IMGT reference sequences was used to assign V, D and J gene segments. For a sequence to be retained, a match of at least six nucleotides was required to both a V gene segment and a J gene segment. A rearrangement counted as productive if the CDR3 had no stop codons and remained in frame with V and J, and every other rearrangement counted as non-productive. Following IMGT convention, CDR3 was defined as the stretch from the second conserved V-encoded cysteine up to the conserved J-encoded phenylalanine. In an earlier analysis of around 570 of the donors, sequences lacking an unambiguous match to a single V gene segment were excluded. An earlier analysis of a few hundred of the donors called V segments functional above 56.7% productive rearrangements and segregating when the between-donor standard deviation exceeded 5%. A statistical classification framework was built to diagnose cytomegalovirus status from the catalog of TCR beta chain sequences. In a later analysis, TCR nucleotide sequences were compared against IMGT/GENE-DB human TR gene sequences so that V and J genes could be assigned. In a later analysis, CDR3 sequences and most-parsimonious VDJ recombination scenarios were assigned using the TCRdist pipeline. In a later analysis, each TCR beta chain was defined by its CDR3 amino acid sequence together with its V-gene family, and reads without a unique V-gene family were excluded. A later analysis removed 592 highly shared, low-generation-probability nucleotide sequences to deal with suspected cross-contamination and a sequencing artifact. In a later analysis, a clonal expansion index for each public chain was calculated from normalized within-repertoire ranks of inferred template counts. In a later analysis, generation probabilities were computed with a VDJ recombination model fitted to out-of-frame rearrangements, and the resulting probabilities were checked against IGoR. In a later analysis, hypergeometric tests were used to score TCR-TCR, TCR-HLA and TCR-CMV co-occurrence, with a repertoire-size bias correction applied to TCR pairs. In a later analysis, false discovery rates were estimated by permuting HLA or CMV assignments 20 times. A later analysis grouped co-occurring TCRs with DBSCAN, adding TCRdist sequence similarity when clustering within HLA-allele-positive subsets. Co-occurrence clustering excluded repertoires with fewer than 30,000 or more than 120,000 public chains, plus five with anomalous nucleotide sharing. The immuneACCESS repertoire file appears here via TCRdb, limited to in-frame rearrangements. These files lack a portion of the clones; in checked studies, under half of the deficit traces to unresolved V genes, and the cause of the others is not known. The V and J calls and the clone size are those of that table, but D and trimming were determined from the DNA. This sample's table contains about 130,000 clones. The ten largest clones represent approximately 2.6% of the sample.

According to the germline V gene, CDR1 reads MDHEN and CDR2 reads SYDVKM. V is pared back by 2 bases and J by 1 base, with 10 bases lying between the germline termini. The CDR3 holds 15 amino acids from the cysteine to the phenylalanine. Just the 45-base CDR3 DNA is kept, in frame starting at base 1. Study-wide findings and limitations: In a later genetic analysis, a missense DCLRE1C variant was associated with V-gene and J-gene trimming of TCR beta chains, and the association was replicated in an independent cohort. Immune exposure information for the cohort was limited to CMV serostatus. Correlated functional status among segregating V segments might be attributable to linkage disequilibrium, but an unknown experimental factor could not be ruled out. The cohort was sequenced for TCR beta chains only, and without alpha or paired-chain data the features that could be detected were limited. HLA typing was unavailable for some donors at each locus, so association tests used only the typed subset. According to a later analysis, parvovirus B19, influenza, CMV and Epstein-Barr virus appeared linked to several top co-occurrence clusters. Compared with equally common non-associated chains, HLA-associated TCR beta chains in a later analysis were more clonally expanded and had lower generation probabilities. Because counts were too low, about 18 rarely observed V segments, including chromosome 9 orphons, were excluded from the earlier analysis of some 590 of the donors. According to the authors, the approach could potentially be generalized to other disease states and immunological phenotypes. Some IMGT-functional V segments, including TRBV6-2 and TRBV6-3, could not be distinguished by the 87-base-pair reads and were therefore excluded. A further reported finding was that TCR beta sequences accurately predicted the HLA-A and HLA-B alleles for most subjects in the first cohort. Cytomegalovirus status was reported to be diagnosed by the classifier with high specificity and sensitivity in both the original and validation cohorts. Specific HLA alleles were associated with over 15,000 TCR beta sequences at a false discovery rate of 0.05 in a later analysis. In an earlier analysis of some 500 of the donors, most TCR beta V segments were observed in productive rearrangements about 90% or about 30% of the time, broadly matching IMGT annotations. A later analysis found that most CMV-associated TCR beta chains appeared HLA-restricted, with HLA associations seemingly driven largely by CMV exposure. Assigning TCR associations to individual alleles was difficult when HLA alleles, especially DR and DQ, strongly co-occurred. The presence/absence analyses assumed that sequencing depth was roughly uniform across donors, and that assumption may not be true. A later genetic analysis reported fewer N-insertions in productive TCRs among donors in an Asian-associated ancestry cluster than the 666-donor mean. In vitro tests confirmed that a few of the cytomegalovirus-associated TCR beta chains recognize cytomegalovirus antigens. Across donors, most TCR sequences were observed very rarely, whereas some public TCRs were present in many individuals. A later analysis found that TCR association rates varied across HLA loci, with DRB1 alleles showing the most associated TCRs and HLA-C alleles the fewest. A cluster of highly shared sequence variants was judged likely to be a technical artifact of the sequencing pipeline. In the study, around 150 TCR beta chains were listed as associated with cytomegalovirus.

Notes on this clone: Its antigen is currently not known.

The origin of this receptor is a man aged 30 to 45 in good health and CMV-seronegative. Sequenced material: PBMCs. The chain employs TRBV28 and TRBJ2-3; 5 matching bases give a weak D call of TRBD1. The CDR3 corresponds to CASSLRRQRTDTQYF. The sequenced DNA is TGTGCCAGCAGTTTACGGAGACAGCGCACAGATACGCAGTATTTT.